The present T cell receptor (beta chain) was sequenced within a study of blood T cell repertoires in COVID-19. Turning to the study itself: There were acute and convalescent COVID-19 samples, and they came from the United States, Italy and Spain.

Authors' data handling: Amplification with reference gene primers provided the estimates of nucleated cell counts. Clones were sequenced by immunoSEQ multiplex PCR, and TCRdb holds only the in-frame ones, with some missing. V, J and clone size were drawn from that table, and D and trimming were deduced from the DNA. The sample holds some 400,000 clones, more than 85% seen once. Assignments of participants to cohorts depended upon their own reported clinical history. The TCR sequence derives from a woman aged 40 to 50 who had been exposed to COVID-19. The source material was PBMCs or T cells enriched from blood (not recorded which).

The CDR3 sequence: CASSRTGTTEAFF. In DNA, the CDR3 is TGTGCCAGCAGCCGTACAGGTACTACTGAAGCTTTCTTT. The J gene is TRBJ1-1, the V gene TRBV7-8, with a possible D match to TRBD1 (5 bases). The CDR3 contains 13 residues. Germline lookup yields CDR1 SGHVS and CDR2 FQNEAQ. Trimming shortened V by 5 bases and J by 5 bases, and 12 bases separated the two germline ends.